These T cell receptor beta chains were read from a single sample in a study of PD-L1 blockade in urothelial cancer. Sequencing was performed with immunoSEQ multiplex PCR; in TCRdb, only in-frame clones are kept and a portion is missing. This table has around 24,000 clones, less than 85% appearing once. Sequenced material: PBMCs, taken around atezolizumab (anti-PD-L1) treatment. Receptor source: a man between 65 and 85 years old with urothelial cancer. Each CDR3 is given with its conserved first and last residue. Fields, in order: V gene, D gene, clone size, J gene, CDR3 protein, CDR3 DNA. A D gene is named only where the DNA matches it firmly. Not all rows give a size; the values are once, few, many and, for expanded clones, a class.

V: TRBV7-2; D: TRBD1; size: -; J: TRBJ2-7; CDR3: CASSGDRVDEQYF; DNA: TGTGCCAGCAGCGGGGACAGGGTAGACGAGCAGTACTTC
V: TRBV6-6; D: -; size: -; J: TRBJ1-3; CDR3: CASSPRQHYSGNTIYF; DNA: TGTGCCAGCAGTCCGCGACAGCATTACTCTGGAAACACCATATATTTT
V: TRBV5-4; D: TRBD1; size: -; J: TRBJ2-3; CDR3: CASSLQGASTDTQYF; DNA: TGTGCCAGCAGTCTACAGGGGGCTAGCACAGATACGCAGTATTTT
V: TRBV6-1; D: -; size: -; J: TRBJ2-3; CDR3: CASGPTGKDTQYF; DNA: TGTGCCAGCGGGCCCACAGGGAAAGATACGCAGTATTTT
V: TRBV7-6; D: -; size: -; J: TRBJ2-5; CDR3: CASSLAEEETQYF; DNA: TGTGCCAGCAGCTTAGCTGAAGAGGAGACCCAGTACTTC
V: TRBV9; D: TRBD2; size: -; J: TRBJ2-2; CDR3: CASSVDPPGRLNTGELFF; DNA: TGTGCCAGCAGCGTAGACCCACCCGGGAGGCTCAACACCGGGGAGCTGTTTTTT
V: TRBV6-5; D: TRBD2; size: -; J: TRBJ2-7; CDR3: CASSYSTRGSTYEQYF; DNA: TGTGCCAGCAGTTACTCGACGCGGGGGAGTACCTACGAGCAGTACTTC
V: TRBV19; D: -; size: -; J: TRBJ1-5; CDR3: CASGSLIGNQPQHF; DNA: TGTGCCAGTGGATCACTAATCGGCAATCAGCCCCAGCATTTT
V: TRBV7-2; D: TRBD1; size: -; J: TRBJ2-3; CDR3: CASSLDGQGAATDTQYF; DNA: TGTGCCAGCAGCTTAGATGGACAGGGTGCCGCCACAGATACGCAGTATTTT
V: TRBV30; D: -; size: -; J: TRBJ1-1; CDR3: CALRQAGNTEAFF; DNA: TGTGCCCTAAGGCAGGCCGGGAACACTGAAGCTTTCTTT
V: TRBV4-1; D: TRBD1; size: -; J: TRBJ1-3; CDR3: CASSQDDRTGLVSGNTIYF; DNA: TGCGCCAGCAGCCAAGATGATCGGACAGGGCTTGTTTCTGGAAACACCATATATTTT
V: TRBV28; D: -; size: few; J: TRBJ2-6; CDR3: CASSDHNSTGANVLTF; DNA: TGTGCCAGCAGTGATCACAATAGCACTGGGGCCAACGTCCTGACTTTC
V: TRBV4-2; D: TRBD2; size: -; J: TRBJ2-7; CDR3: CASSQEGGYSYEQYF; DNA: TGTGCCAGCAGCCAAGAGGGGGGGTACTCCTACGAGCAGTACTTC
V: TRBV4-1; D: -; size: -; J: TRBJ2-1; CDR3: CASSQNRITRRHNEQFF; DNA: TGCGCCAGCAGCCAGAACCGGATAACCCGGCGGCACAATGAGCAGTTCTTC
V: TRBV6-1; D: TRBD2; size: -; J: TRBJ2-3; CDR3: CASSENLAGVGDTQYF; DNA: TGTGCCAGCAGCGAAAACCTAGCGGGAGTCGGGGATACGCAGTATTTT
V: TRBV29-1; D: TRBD1; size: -; J: TRBJ2-3; CDR3: CSVDGQGGNTDTQYF; DNA: TGCAGCGTTGATGGACAGGGAGGCAACACAGATACGCAGTATTTT
V: TRBV7-8; D: -; size: -; J: TRBJ2-3; CDR3: CASSALWDTPTDTQYF; DNA: TGTGCCAGCAGCGCCTTATGGGACACCCCCACAGATACGCAGTATTTT
V: TRBV5-1; D: -; size: -; J: TRBJ2-5; CDR3: CASSPRQGAGLAQYF; DNA: TGCGCCAGCAGTCCTCGCCAGGGCGCGGGGTTGGCCCAGTACTTC
V: TRBV6-5; D: TRBD1; size: -; J: TRBJ1-3; CDR3: CASSYTPGTGGNTIYF; DNA: TGTGCCAGCAGTTACACCCCCGGGACAGGGGGAAACACCATATATTTT
V: TRBV6-1; D: TRBD2; size: once; J: TRBJ2-2; CDR3: CASRTAGSGTGELFF; DNA: TGTGCCAGCAGGACAGCGGGGTCTGGGACCGGGGAGCTGTTTTTT
V: TRBV4-2; D: -; size: once; J: TRBJ1-1; CDR3: CASSQVFAGIPEAFF; DNA: TGTGCCAGCAGCCAAGTTTTTGCAGGGATCCCTGAAGCTTTCTTT
V: TRBV29-1; D: TRBD1; size: -; J: TRBJ1-4; CDR3: CSVLGVPGQFPNEKLFF; DNA: TGCAGCGTCCTGGGGGTCCCGGGACAGTTCCCTAATGAAAAACTGTTTTTT
V: TRBV7-6; D: -; size: -; J: TRBJ2-2; CDR3: CASSLVLRGPEGELFF; DNA: TGTGCCAGCAGCTTAGTCTTAAGGGGTCCGGAGGGGGAGCTGTTTTTT
V: TRBV7-3; D: TRBD2; size: -; J: TRBJ2-1; CDR3: CASSLKGTSSYNEQFF; DNA: TGTGCCAGCAGCTTAAAAGGGACTAGCTCCTACAATGAGCAGTTCTTC
V: TRBV20-1; D: -; size: once; J: TRBJ1-2; CDR3: CSATYNYGYTF; DNA: TGCAGTGCCACTTACAACTATGGCTACACCTTC
V: TRBV11-2; D: TRBD2; size: -; J: TRBJ2-1; CDR3: CASSPSQRGVQNEQFF; DNA: TGTGCCAGCAGCCCTTCCCAGCGGGGGGTACAGAATGAGCAGTTCTTC
V: TRBV18; D: TRBD1; size: -; J: TRBJ1-2; CDR3: CASSQGQGSYGYTF; DNA: TGTGCCAGCTCACAGGGACAGGGGAGCTATGGCTACACCTTC
V: TRBV28; D: TRBD1; size: -; J: TRBJ2-7; CDR3: CASSFTGQPYEQYF; DNA: TGTGCCAGCAGTTTCACGGGACAGCCTTACGAGCAGTACTTC
V: TRBV5-1; D: TRBD2; size: few; J: TRBJ2-1; CDR3: CASSLGGGTYNEQFF; DNA: TGCGCCAGCAGCTTGGGCGGGGGGACCTACAATGAGCAGTTCTTC
V: TRBV7-9; D: -; size: -; J: TRBJ1-1; CDR3: CASSLSLEGTEAFF; DNA: TGTGCCAGCAGCCTCAGTCTCGAGGGCACTGAAGCTTTCTTT
V: TRBV4-1; D: TRBD1; size: -; J: TRBJ1-2; CDR3: CASSPNTGAYGYTF; DNA: TGCGCCAGCAGCCCTAACACAGGGGCCTATGGCTACACCTTC
V: TRBV18; D: -; size: few; J: TRBJ1-1; CDR3: CASSPNQGENTEAFF; DNA: TGTGCCAGCTCACCGAATCAGGGCGAGAACACTGAAGCTTTCTTT
V: TRBV28; D: TRBD1; size: -; J: TRBJ2-7; CDR3: CASSPPSGQGSYEQYF; DNA: TGTGCCAGCAGTCCTCCCTCGGGACAGGGCTCCTACGAGCAGTACTTC
V: TRBV9; D: TRBD1; size: -; J: TRBJ1-2; CDR3: CASSVYPPGQGPGGYTF; DNA: TGTGCCAGCAGCGTATATCCCCCGGGACAGGGGCCCGGTGGCTACACCTTC
V: TRBV19; D: -; size: -; J: TRBJ1-2; CDR3: CASSMLRESYGYTF; DNA: TGTGCCAGTAGTATGCTGAGGGAAAGTTATGGCTACACCTTC
V: TRBV6-1; D: -; size: -; J: TRBJ2-1; CDR3: CASSEMAGEQFF; DNA: TGTGCCAGCAGTGAGATGGCGGGTGAGCAGTTCTTC
V: TRBV27; D: -; size: once; J: TRBJ1-3; CDR3: CASSPLFSGNTIYF; DNA: TGTGCCAGCAGTCCCCTATTTTCTGGAAACACCATATATTTT
V: TRBV21-1; D: -; size: -; J: TRBJ2-2; CDR3: CANRPDRGYSNTGELFF; DNA: TGTGCCAACCGACCTGACAGGGGGTACTCAAACACCGGGGAGCTGTTTTTT
V: TRBV29-1; D: TRBD2; size: -; J: TRBJ2-7; CDR3: CSVGESLAGEQYF; DNA: TGCAGCGTTGGCGAGTCACTAGCGGGCGAGCAGTACTTC
V: TRBV11-3; D: -; size: -; J: TRBJ2-1; CDR3: CASSSSGEQFF; DNA: TGTGCCAGCAGCTCGAGTGGTGAGCAGTTCTTC
V: TRBV5-4; D: TRBD1; size: -; J: TRBJ2-1; CDR3: CASSTRTGGYNEQFF; DNA: TGTGCCAGCAGCACCCGGACAGGGGGCTACAATGAGCAGTTCTTC
V: TRBV7-8; D: TRBD1; size: -; J: TRBJ1-5; CDR3: CASSERRGRPNQPQHF; DNA: TGTGCCAGCAGCGAAAGAAGGGGGCGGCCAAATCAGCCCCAGCATTTT
V: TRBV2; D: -; size: -; J: TRBJ2-3; CDR3: CASIQADYSDTQYF; DNA: TGTGCCAGCATCCAAGCGGACTATTCAGATACGCAGTATTTT
V: TRBV7-3; D: -; size: -; J: TRBJ2-3; CDR3: CASSLNGRTDTQYF; DNA: TGTGCCAGCAGCTTAAACGGGAGAACAGATACGCAGTATTTT
V: TRBV6-6; D: -; size: -; J: TRBJ1-1; CDR3: CASRDEGTEAFF; DNA: TGTGCCAGCAGGGACGAGGGTACTGAAGCTTTCTTT
V: TRBV6-4; D: TRBD2; size: -; J: TRBJ2-3; CDR3: CASSIGLAGDTQYF; DNA: TGTGCCAGCAGTATAGGACTAGCAGGAGATACGCAGTATTTT
V: TRBV5-1; D: -; size: -; J: TRBJ2-5; CDR3: CASSLGLTGVGETQYF; DNA: TGCGCCAGCAGCTTGGGCCTGACGGGGGTTGGCGAGACCCAGTACTTC
V: TRBV6-4; D: TRBD1; size: -; J: TRBJ2-1; CDR3: CASSEGQGANEQFF; DNA: TGTGCCAGCAGTGAGGGACAGGGGGCGAATGAGCAGTTCTTC
V: TRBV7-6; D: -; size: -; J: TRBJ1-4; CDR3: CASSLTDLTNEKLFF; DNA: TGTGCCAGCAGCTTAACAGACCTCACTAATGAAAAACTGTTTTTT
V: TRBV7-9; D: -; size: -; J: TRBJ1-6; CDR3: CASSLDTISPLHF; DNA: TGTGCCAGCAGCTTAGACACGATTTCACCCCTCCACTTT